The 5 T cell receptor beta chains given below trace back to one sample, sequenced in a study of blood T cell repertoires in COVID-19. TCRdb's table, derived via immunoSEQ multiplex PCR, lists solely in-frame clones and lacks some. The sample records about 250,000 clones, roughly 87% being singletons. The sequencing input was PBMCs or T cells enriched from blood (not recorded which). The source of these receptors is a woman aged 30 to 39 with acute COVID-19.

This sequence joins TRBV18 and TRBJ1-1, with 7 bases that match TRBD1. Trimming cost V 0 bases and J 0 bases; bases outside gene matches: 10. CDR3 length equals 18 residues. Germline CDR1 is KGHSH and CDR2 is LQKENI. CDR3 region: CASSPPPLQTGMNTEAFF. CDR3 coding DNA: TGTGCCAGCTCACCACCGCCACTCCAGACAGGGATGAACACTGAAGCTTTCTTT.

V usage is TRBV9 and J usage is TRBJ1-6; D is possibly TRBD1 (5 bases). This CDR3 contains 13 residues. V was shortened by 4 bases and J by 7 bases, with 9 bases between the two germline ends. Germline CDR1 reads SGDLS; CDR2 reads YYNGEE. The CDR3 region is CASSTRQNSPLHF. In DNA form, the CDR3 reads TGTGCCAGCAGCACCCGACAGAATTCACCCCTCCACTTT. The full variable domain, rest sourced from reference TRBV9 and TRBJ1-6, is DSGVTQTPKHLITATGQRVTLRCSPRSGDLSVYWYQQSLDQGLQFLIQYYNGEERAKGNILERFSAQQFPDLHSELNLSSLELGDSALYFCASSTRQNSPLHFGNGTRLTVT.

On this clone itself: Additional DNA sequences in this sample encode the identical CDR3. This chain uses TRBV12-3 or TRBV12-4 with TRBJ1-5, with D maybe TRBD1 (6 bases). With 6 bases removed from V and 6 bases from J, the gap between germline ends came to 12 bases. The CDR3 is 13 amino acids. The CDR3 DNA reads as TGTGCCAGCAGAAGGCAGGGGTCTCAGCCCCAGCATTTT. Its protein product is CASRRQGSQPQHF.

The chain has TRBV5-6 and TRBJ1-2, with no clear D. CDR3 size: 13 residues. Germline assignment: CDR1 SGHDT and CDR2 YYEEEE. Between the trimmed V and J ends, which lost 7 bases and 5 bases, there was a span of 15 bases. CDR3 protein: CASSGLTTYGYTF. Written as DNA, the CDR3 is TGTGCCAGCTCGGGGTTAACGACGTATGGCTACACCTTC.

The chain uses TRBV3-1 (or the pseudogene TRBV3-2) and TRBJ1-1; D ambiguous. Germline V CDR1 and CDR2: LGHDT, YNNKEL (reference sequence). V was clipped by 3 bases and J by 5 bases, with 7 bases between them. CDR3 size: 12 residues. The CDR3 DNA is TGTGCCAGCAGCCAGTTCGGGACTGAAGCTTTCTTT. Amino acids: CASSQFGTEAFF.